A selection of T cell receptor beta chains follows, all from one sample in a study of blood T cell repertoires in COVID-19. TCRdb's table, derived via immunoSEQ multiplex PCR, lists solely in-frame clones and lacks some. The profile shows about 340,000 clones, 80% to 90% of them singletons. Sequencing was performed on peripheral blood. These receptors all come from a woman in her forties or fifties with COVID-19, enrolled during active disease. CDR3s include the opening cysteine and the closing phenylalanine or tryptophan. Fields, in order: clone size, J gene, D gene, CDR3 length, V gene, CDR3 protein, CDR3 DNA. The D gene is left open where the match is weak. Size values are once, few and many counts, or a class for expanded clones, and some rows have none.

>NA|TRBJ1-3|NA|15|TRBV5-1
CASSLADNSGNTIYF
TGCGCCAGCAGCTTGGCCGACAACTCTGGAAACACCATATATTTT
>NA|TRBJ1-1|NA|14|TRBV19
CASSIFGGDTEAFF
TGTGCCAGTAGTATCTTCGGAGGGGACACTGAAGCTTTCTTT
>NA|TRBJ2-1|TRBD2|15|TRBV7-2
CASSLRTSGNNEQFF
TGTGCCAGCAGCCTCAGGACTAGCGGGAACAATGAGCAGTTCTTC
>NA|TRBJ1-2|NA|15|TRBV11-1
CASSFSHGVLYGYTF
TGTGCCAGCAGCTTTTCTCATGGAGTTCTCTATGGCTACACCTTC
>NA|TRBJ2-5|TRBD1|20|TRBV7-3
CASSLLGRRQTGVNQETQYF
TGTGCCAGCAGCTTACTGGGACGCCGACAAACAGGGGTAAATCAAGAGACCCAGTACTTC
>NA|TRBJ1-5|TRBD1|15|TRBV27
CASSHGQGELQPQHF
TGTGCCAGCAGCCACGGACAGGGGGAGCTTCAGCCCCAGCATTTT
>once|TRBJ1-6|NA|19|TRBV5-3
CARSLTITGPWASNSPLHF
TGTGCCAGAAGCTTGACTATTACCGGGCCTTGGGCTAGCAATTCACCCCTCCACTTT
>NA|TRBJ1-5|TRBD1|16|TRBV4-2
CASSREEGQGNQPQHF
TGTGCCAGCAGTCGGGAGGAGGGACAGGGTAATCAGCCCCAGCATTTT
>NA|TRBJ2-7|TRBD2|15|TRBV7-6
CASSSGLAGAYEQYF
TGTGCCAGCAGCTCCGGACTAGCGGGGGCCTACGAGCAGTACTTC
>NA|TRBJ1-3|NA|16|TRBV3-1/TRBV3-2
CASSQRTPGSGNTIYF
TGTGCCAGCAGCCAACGGACGCCGGGATCTGGAAACACCATATATTTT
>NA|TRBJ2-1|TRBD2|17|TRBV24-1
CATSDPWFAGGPNEQFF
TGTGCCACCAGTGACCCATGGTTTGCGGGAGGGCCGAATGAGCAGTTCTTC
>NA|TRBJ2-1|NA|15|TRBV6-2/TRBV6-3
CASSYSDRPYNEQFF
TGTGCCAGCAGTTACTCGGACAGACCATACAATGAGCAGTTCTTC
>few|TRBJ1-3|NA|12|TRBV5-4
CASSNRGNTIYF
TGTGCCAGCAGCAACAGAGGAAACACCATATATTTT
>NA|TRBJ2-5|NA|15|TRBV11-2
CASSSGLSTQETQYF
TGTGCCAGCAGCAGTGGACTTTCCACCCAAGAGACCCAGTACTTC
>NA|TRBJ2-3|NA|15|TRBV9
CASSGMTGSTDTQYF
TGTGCCAGCAGCGGAATGACAGGTAGCACAGATACGCAGTATTTT
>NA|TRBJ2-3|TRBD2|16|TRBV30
CAWRRTSGRATDTQYF
TGTGCCTGGAGGCGGACTAGCGGGAGGGCGACAGATACGCAGTATTTT
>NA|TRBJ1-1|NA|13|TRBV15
CATSRSRGTEAFF
TGTGCCACCAGCAGATCCAGGGGCACTGAAGCTTTCTTT
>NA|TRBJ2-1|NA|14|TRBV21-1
CASLGGAPYNEQFF
TGTGCCAGTCTAGGAGGGGCCCCCTACAATGAGCAGTTCTTC